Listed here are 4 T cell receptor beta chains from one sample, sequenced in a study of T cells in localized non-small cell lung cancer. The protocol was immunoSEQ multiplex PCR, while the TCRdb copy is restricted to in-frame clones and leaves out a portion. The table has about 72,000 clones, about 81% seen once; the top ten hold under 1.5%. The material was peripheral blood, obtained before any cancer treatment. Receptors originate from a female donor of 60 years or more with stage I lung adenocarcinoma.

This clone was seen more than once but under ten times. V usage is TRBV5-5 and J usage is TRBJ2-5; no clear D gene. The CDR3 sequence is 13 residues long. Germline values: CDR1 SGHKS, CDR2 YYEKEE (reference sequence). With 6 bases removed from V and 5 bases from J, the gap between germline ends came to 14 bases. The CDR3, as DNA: TGTGCCAGCACCCTGTCCGGGCGGGAGACCCAGTACTTC. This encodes CASTLSGRETQYF.

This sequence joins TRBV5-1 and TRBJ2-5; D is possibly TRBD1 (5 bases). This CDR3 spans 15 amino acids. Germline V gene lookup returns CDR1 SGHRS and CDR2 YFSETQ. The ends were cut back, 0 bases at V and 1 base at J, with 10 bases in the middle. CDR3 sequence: CASSLEQGRQETQYF. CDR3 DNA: TGCGCCAGCAGCTTGGAGCAGGGTCGCCAAGAGACCCAGTACTTC.

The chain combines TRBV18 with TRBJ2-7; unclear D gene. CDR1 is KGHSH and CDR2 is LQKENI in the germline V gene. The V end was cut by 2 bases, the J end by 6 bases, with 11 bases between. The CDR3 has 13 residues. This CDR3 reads CASSPSPASEQYF. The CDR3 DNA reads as TGTGCCAGCTCACCATCTCCGGCGAGCGAGCAGTACTTC.

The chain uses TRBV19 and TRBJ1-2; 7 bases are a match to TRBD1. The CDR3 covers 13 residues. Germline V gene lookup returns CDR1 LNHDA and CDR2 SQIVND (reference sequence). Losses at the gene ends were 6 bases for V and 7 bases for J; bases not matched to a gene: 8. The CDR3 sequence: CASSDREMGGYTF. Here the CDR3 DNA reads TGTGCCAGTAGCGACAGGGAGATGGGTGGCTACACCTTC.